This T cell receptor beta chain emerged from a study of blood T cell repertoires in COVID-19. Study at large: Samples representing acute and convalescent COVID-19 were sourced from the United States, Italy and Spain. T cells, B-cell-depleted T cells, or PBMCs provided the cDNA or gDNA that served as material.

The CDR3 loop spans 17 amino acids. V trimming: 1 base; J trimming: 1 base; junction bases outside the gene matches: 7. The germline V gene has CDR1 LGHDT and CDR2 YNNKEL (reference sequence). In the study's own analysis: Amplifying reference gene primers gave estimates of nucleated cell counts. This table comes from immunoSEQ multiplex PCR, and its TCRdb copy is limited to in-frame clones, with some not included. For V, J and clone size, that table is used; D and trimming come from the DNA. The table shows about 210,000 clones, with around four fifths occurring only once. The clonotype was recovered from a man aged 50-60 years with active or convalescent COVID-19. The specimen sequenced was peripheral blood. The chain uses TRBV3-1 (or the pseudogene TRBV3-2) and TRBJ2-3, with 8 bases aligning to TRBD2. CDR3 DNA: TGTGCCAGCAGCCAAGCCCGCGGGGGGTTACGCACAGATACGCAGTATTTT. Translation gives CASSQARGGLRTDTQYF.